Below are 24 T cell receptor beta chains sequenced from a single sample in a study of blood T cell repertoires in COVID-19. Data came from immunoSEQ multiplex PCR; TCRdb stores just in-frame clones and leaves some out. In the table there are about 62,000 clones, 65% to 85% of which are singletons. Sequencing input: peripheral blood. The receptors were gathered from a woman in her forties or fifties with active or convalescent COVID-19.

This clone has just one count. The CDR3 coding sequence is TGCGCCAGCAGCTTTTCGTGGCGTCCGGGCAGGGGAAACGAGCAGTACTTC. Amino acids: CASSFSWRPGRGNEQYF. This chain uses TRBV5-1 with TRBJ2-7; D might be TRBD1 (6 bases). The V end was cut by 2 bases, the J end by 5 bases, with 23 bases between. This CDR3 contains 17 residues. Germline-derived CDR1 and CDR2 are SGHRS and YFSETQ. Using reference TRBV5-1 and TRBJ2-7 for the parts outside the CDR3, the full variable domain is KAGVTQTPRYLIKTRGQQVTLSCSPISGHRSVSWYQQTPGQGLQFLFEYFSETQRNKGNFPGRFSGRQFSNSRSEMNVSTLELGDSALYLCASSFSWRPGRGNEQYFGPGTRLTVT.

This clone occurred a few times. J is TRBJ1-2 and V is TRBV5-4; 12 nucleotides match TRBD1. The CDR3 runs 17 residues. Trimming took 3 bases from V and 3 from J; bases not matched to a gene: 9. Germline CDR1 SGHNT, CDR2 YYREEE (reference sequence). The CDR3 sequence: CASSSTGQGARYYGYTF. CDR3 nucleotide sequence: TGTGCCAGCAGCTCAACGGGACAGGGGGCGCGTTACTATGGCTACACCTTC.

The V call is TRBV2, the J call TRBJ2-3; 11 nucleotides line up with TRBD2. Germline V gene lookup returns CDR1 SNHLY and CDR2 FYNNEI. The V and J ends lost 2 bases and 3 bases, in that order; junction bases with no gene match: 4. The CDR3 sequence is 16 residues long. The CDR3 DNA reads TGTGCCAGCAGTGAAAGGGCTAGCGGGAGGACAGATACGCAGTATTTT. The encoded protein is CASSERASGRTDTQYF.

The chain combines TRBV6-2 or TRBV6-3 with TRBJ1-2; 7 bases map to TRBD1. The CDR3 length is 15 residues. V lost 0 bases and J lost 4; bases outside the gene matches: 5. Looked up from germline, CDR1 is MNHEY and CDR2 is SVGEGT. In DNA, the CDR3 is TGTGCCAGCAGTTACTCCGGACAGGCCATCTATGGCTACACCTTC. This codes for CASSYSGQAIYGYTF.

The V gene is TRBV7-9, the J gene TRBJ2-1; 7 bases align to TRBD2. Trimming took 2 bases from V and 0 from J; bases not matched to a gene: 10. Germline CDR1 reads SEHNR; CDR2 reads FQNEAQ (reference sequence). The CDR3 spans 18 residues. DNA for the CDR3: TGTGCCAGCAGCTTAAGGGCTAGCGGTTTAGGCTCCTACAATGAGCAGTTCTTC. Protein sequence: CASSLRASGLGSYNEQFF.

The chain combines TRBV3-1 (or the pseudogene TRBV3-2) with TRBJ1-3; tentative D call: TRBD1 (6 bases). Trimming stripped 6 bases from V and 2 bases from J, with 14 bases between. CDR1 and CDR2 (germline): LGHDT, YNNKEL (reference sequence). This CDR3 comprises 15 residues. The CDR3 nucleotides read TGTGCCAGCAGTCAGACACAGGGCACTGGAAACACCATATATTTT. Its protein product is CASSQTQGTGNTIYF.

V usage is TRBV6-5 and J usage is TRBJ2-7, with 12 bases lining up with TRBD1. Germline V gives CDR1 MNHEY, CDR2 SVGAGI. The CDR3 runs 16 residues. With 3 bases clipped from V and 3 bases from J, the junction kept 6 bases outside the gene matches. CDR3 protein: CASSYGWDRGRYEQYF. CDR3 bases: TGTGCCAGCAGTTATGGATGGGACAGGGGGCGCTACGAGCAGTACTTC.

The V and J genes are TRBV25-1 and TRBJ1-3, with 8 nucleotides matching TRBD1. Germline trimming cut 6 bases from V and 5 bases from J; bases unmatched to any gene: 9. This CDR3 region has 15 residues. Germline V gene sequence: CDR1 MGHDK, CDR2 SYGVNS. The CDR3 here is CASSLGRTGRNTIYF. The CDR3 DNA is TGTGCCAGCAGCCTTGGGCGGACAGGGAGAAACACCATATATTTT. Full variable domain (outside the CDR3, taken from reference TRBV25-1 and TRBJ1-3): EADIYQTPRYLVIGTGKKITLECSQTMGHDKMYWYQQDPGMELHLIHYSYGVNSTEKGDLSSESTVSRIRTEHFPLTLESARPSHTSQYLCASSLGRTGRNTIYFGEGSWLTVV.

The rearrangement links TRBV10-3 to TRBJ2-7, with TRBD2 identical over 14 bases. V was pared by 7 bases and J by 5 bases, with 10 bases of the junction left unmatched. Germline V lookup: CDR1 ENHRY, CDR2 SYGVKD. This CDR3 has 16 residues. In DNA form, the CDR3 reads TGTGCCATCACCAGACTAGCGGGAGGGCCGCTTAACGAGCAGTACTTC. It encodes CAITRLAGGPLNEQYF.

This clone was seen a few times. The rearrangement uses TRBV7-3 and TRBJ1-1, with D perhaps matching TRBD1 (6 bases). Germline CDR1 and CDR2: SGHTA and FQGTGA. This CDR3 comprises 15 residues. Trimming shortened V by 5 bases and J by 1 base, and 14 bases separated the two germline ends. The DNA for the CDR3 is TGTGCCAGCAGCGATCCGGGACATCAGAACACTGAAGCTTTCTTT. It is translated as CASSDPGHQNTEAFF. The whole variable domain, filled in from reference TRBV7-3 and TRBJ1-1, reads GAGVSQTPSNKVTEKGKYVELRCDPISGHTALYWYRQSLGQGPEFLIYFQGTGAADDSGLPNDRFFAVRPEGSVSTLKIQRTERGDSAVYLCASSDPGHQNTEAFFGQGTRLTVV.

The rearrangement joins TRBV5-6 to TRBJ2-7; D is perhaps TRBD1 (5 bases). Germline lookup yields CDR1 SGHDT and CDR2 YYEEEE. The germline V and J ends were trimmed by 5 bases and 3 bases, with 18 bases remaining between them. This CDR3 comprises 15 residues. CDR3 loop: CASSPDSALGYEQYF. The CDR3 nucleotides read TGTGCCAGCAGTCCCGACAGCGCCCTAGGCTACGAGCAGTACTTC.

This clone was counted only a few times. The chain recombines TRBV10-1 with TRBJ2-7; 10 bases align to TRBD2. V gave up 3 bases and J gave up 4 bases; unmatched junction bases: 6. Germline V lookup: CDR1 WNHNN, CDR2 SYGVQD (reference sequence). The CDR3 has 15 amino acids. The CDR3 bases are TGCGCCAGCAGTGATGGGGGACTAGCGAGGTACGAGCAGTACTTC. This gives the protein CASSDGGLARYEQYF.

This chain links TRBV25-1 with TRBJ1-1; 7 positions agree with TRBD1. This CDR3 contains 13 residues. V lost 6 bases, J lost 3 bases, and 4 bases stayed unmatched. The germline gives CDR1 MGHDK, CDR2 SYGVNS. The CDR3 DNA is TGTGCCAGCAGACGGGACAGATACACTGAAGCTTTCTTT. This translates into CASRRDRYTEAFF.

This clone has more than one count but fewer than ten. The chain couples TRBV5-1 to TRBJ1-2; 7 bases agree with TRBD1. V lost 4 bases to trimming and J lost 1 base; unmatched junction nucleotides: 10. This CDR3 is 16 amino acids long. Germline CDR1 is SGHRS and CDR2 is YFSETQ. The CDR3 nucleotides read TGCGCCAGCAGCCTAGACGGGACAGATTATAACTATGGCTACACCTTC. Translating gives CASSLDGTDYNYGYTF. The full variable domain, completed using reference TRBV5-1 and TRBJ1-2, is KAGVTQTPRYLIKTRGQQVTLSCSPISGHRSVSWYQQTPGQGLQFLFEYFSETQRNKGNFPGRFSGRQFSNSRSEMNVSTLELGDSALYLCASSLDGTDYNYGYTFGSGTRLTVV.

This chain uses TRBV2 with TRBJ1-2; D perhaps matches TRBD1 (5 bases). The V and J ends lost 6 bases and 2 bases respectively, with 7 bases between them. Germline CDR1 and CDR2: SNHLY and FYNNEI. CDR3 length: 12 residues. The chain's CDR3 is CASRGQNYGYTF. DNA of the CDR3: TGTGCCAGCAGGGGGCAAAACTATGGCTACACCTTC. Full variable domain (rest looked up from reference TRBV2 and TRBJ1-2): EPEVTQTPSHQVTQMGQEVILRCVPISNHLYFYWYRQILGQKVEFLVSFYNNEISEKSEIFDDQFSVERPDGSNFTLKIRSTKLEDSAMYFCASRGQNYGYTFGSGTRLTVV.

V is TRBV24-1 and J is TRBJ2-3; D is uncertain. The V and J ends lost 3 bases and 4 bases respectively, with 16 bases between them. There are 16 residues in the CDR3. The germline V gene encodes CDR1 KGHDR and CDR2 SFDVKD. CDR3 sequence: CATSDPLNGFADTQYF. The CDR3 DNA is TGTGCCACCAGTGATCCGCTAAACGGGTTTGCAGATACGCAGTATTTT.

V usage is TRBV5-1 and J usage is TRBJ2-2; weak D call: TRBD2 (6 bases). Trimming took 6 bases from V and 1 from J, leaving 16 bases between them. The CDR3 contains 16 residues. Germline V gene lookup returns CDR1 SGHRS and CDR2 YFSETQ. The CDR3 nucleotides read TGCGCCAGCACCGACTTACGGGGAGGGAACACCGGGGAGCTGTTTTTT. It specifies CASTDLRGGNTGELFF.

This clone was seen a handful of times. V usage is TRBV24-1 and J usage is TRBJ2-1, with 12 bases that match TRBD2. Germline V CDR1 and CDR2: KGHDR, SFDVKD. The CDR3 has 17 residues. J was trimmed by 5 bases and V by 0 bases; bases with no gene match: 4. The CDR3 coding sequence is TGTGCCACCAGTGATTTGCGACTAGCGGGAGAGCACAATGAGCAGTTCTTC. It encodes CATSDLRLAGEHNEQFF.

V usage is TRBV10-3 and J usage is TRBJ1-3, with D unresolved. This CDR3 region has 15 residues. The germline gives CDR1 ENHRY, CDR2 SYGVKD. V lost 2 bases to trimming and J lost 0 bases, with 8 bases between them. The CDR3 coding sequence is TGTGCCATCAGTGAGCAGGTTTTCTCTGGAAACACCATATATTTT. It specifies CAISEQVFSGNTIYF.

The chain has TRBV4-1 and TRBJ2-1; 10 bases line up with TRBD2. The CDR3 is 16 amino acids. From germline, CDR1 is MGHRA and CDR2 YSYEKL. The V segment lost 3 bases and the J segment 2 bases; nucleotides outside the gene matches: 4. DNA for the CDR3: TGCGCCAGCAGCCATCATAGCGGGAGGCCCTACAATGAGCAGTTCTTC. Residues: CASSHHSGRPYNEQFF.

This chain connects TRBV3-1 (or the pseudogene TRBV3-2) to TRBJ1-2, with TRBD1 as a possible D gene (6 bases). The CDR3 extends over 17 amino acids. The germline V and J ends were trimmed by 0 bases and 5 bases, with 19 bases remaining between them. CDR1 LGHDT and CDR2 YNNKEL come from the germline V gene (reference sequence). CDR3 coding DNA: TGTGCCAGCAGCCAAGAAGGAGGCAGGGGTGTCCATTATGGCTACACCTTC. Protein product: CASSQEGGRGVHYGYTF.

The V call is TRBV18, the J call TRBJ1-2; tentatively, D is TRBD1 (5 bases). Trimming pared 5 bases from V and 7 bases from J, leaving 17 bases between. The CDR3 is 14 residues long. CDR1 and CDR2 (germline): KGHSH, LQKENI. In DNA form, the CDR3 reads TGTGCCAGCTCAACCCGGGAGGGGCCGGGTGGCTACACCTTC. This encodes CASSTREGPGGYTF.

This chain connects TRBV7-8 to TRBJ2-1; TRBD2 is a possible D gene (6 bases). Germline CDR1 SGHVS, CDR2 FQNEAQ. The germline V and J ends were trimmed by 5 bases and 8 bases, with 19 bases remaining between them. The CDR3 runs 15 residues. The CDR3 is CASSIGPGLLDEQFF. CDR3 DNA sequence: TGTGCCAGCAGCATTGGGCCGGGACTCCTCGATGAGCAGTTCTTC. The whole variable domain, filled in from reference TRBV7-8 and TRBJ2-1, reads GAGVSQSPRYKVAKRGQDVALRCDPISGHVSLFWYQQALGQGPEFLTYFQNEAQLDKSGLPSDRFFAERPEGSVSTLKIQRTQQEDSAVYLCASSIGPGLLDEQFFGPGTRLTVL.

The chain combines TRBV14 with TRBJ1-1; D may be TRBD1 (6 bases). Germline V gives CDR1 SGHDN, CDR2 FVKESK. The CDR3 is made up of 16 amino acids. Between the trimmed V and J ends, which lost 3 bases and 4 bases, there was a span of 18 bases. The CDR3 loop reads CASSHQRGSYPTEAFF. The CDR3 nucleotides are TGTGCCAGCAGCCACCAAAGGGGGAGTTATCCCACTGAAGCTTTCTTT. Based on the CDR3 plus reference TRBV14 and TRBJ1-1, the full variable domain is EAGVTQFPSHSVIEKGQTVTLRCDPISGHDNLYWYRRVMGKEIKFLLHFVKESKQDESGMPNNRFLAERTGGTYSTLKVQPAELEDSGVYFCASSHQRGSYPTEAFFGQGTRLTVV.